A single sample is the source of the 5 T cell receptor beta chains below, sequenced in a study of cytomegalovirus exposure and HLA in healthy donors. PCR employed 60 Vbeta and 13 Jbeta primers. Some clones are missing from TCRdb's copy, which holds only in-frame ones; the method was immunoSEQ multiplex PCR. The data include some 120,000 clones; the top ten clones carry roughly 6.6%. The material sequenced was PBMCs. The receptors derive from a man aged 40-49 years in good health and CMV-seropositive.

The rearrangement links TRBV19 to TRBJ1-1; a possible D gene is TRBD1 (5 bases). The germline CDR1 and CDR2 sequences are LNHDA and SQIVND (reference sequence). V lost 3 bases to trimming and J lost 2 bases, with 7 bases between them. The CDR3 consists of 13 residues. This chain's CDR3 is CASSMGLNTEAFF. The CDR3 DNA follows: TGTGCCAGTAGTATGGGGCTAAACACTGAAGCTTTCTTT.

V gene TRBV15 combines with J gene TRBJ2-6, with D perhaps TRBD1 (6 bases). This CDR3 spans 19 amino acids. Germline-derived CDR1 and CDR2 are LNHNV and YYDKDF (reference sequence). Trimming shortened V by 1 base and J by 2 bases, and 18 bases separated the two germline ends. This CDR3 is CATSRGGKGVLAGANVLTF. The CDR3 nucleotides read TGTGCCACCAGCAGAGGGGGGAAGGGGGTACTGGCTGGGGCCAACGTCCTGACTTTC.

The chain employs TRBV7-9 and TRBJ2-1, with 11 bases aligning to TRBD2. J was trimmed by 7 bases and V by 6 bases; bases with no gene match: 8. The V gene's germline CDR1 is SEHNR and CDR2 FQNEAQ (reference sequence). This CDR3 has 15 amino acids. The CDR3 spells CASRKTSGRLNEQFF. DNA of the CDR3: TGTGCCAGCAGAAAAACTAGCGGGAGATTGAATGAGCAGTTCTTC.

This chain connects TRBV28 to TRBJ1-4, with D perhaps matching TRBD1 (5 bases). In germline, CDR1 is MDHEN, CDR2 SYDVKM. There are 16 residues in the CDR3. The V gene lost 3 bases and the J gene lost 0 bases, with 11 bases spanning the gap. CDR3 in DNA: TGTGCCAGCAGTTTTCAGGGCGCGGCAACTAATGAAAAACTGTTTTTT. It codes for CASSFQGAATNEKLFF.

The rearrangement uses TRBV19 and TRBJ1-4; D not certain. V gave up 1 base and J gave up 7 bases, with 13 bases separating them. Germline loops: CDR1 LNHDA, CDR2 SQIVND (reference sequence). The CDR3 sequence is 15 residues long. CDR3 DNA sequence: TGTGCCAGTAGTATAGGAGGCGGGTCTGGTGAAAAACTGTTTTTT. Translating gives CASSIGGGSGEKLFF.